This TCR beta chain was retrieved from a study of blood T cell repertoires in COVID-19. Study in general: Whether acute or convalescent, the COVID-19 samples came from the United States, Italy and Spain.

A Seattle source enrolled patients during active infection and followed them longitudinally. This clone was counted only a few times. CDR1 is MGHRA and CDR2 is YSYEKL in the germline V gene. The CDR3 is 12 residues long. Trimming took 3 bases from V and 3 from J, leaving 2 bases between them. Using immunoSEQ multiplex PCR, the repertoire was profiled, and TCRdb retains in-frame clones only, with some absent. The table lists some 300,000 clones, approximately 86% of them singletons. The sample taken for sequencing was peripheral blood. The chain uses TRBV4-1 and TRBJ2-2; D is unclear. This receptor was taken from a woman in her 70s with COVID-19, enrolled during active disease. CDR3 in amino acids: CASSHYTGELFF. The CDR3 nucleotides read TGCGCCAGCAGCCACTACACCGGGGAGCTGTTTTTT.